Listed below are T cell receptor beta chains from one sample, sequenced in a study of blood T cell repertoires in COVID-19. The repertoire was sequenced with immunoSEQ multiplex PCR; TCRdb's copy has only in-frame clones and lacks some. The top ten hold less than 7% of the sample, which has a few hundred thousand clones, 84% seen once. Sample: PBMCs or T cells enriched from blood (not recorded which). The source is a woman aged 40 to 50 who had recovered from COVID-19. The CDR3 runs from the conserved cysteine through the conserved F or W. A D gene is named only where the DNA matches it firmly. A row's size may be missing; if present it is once, few, many or a size class.

TRBD1,TRBJ1-5,TRBV28,.,TGTGCCAGCGGTGTTTACAGGGGGAGTCAGCCCCAGCATTTT,CASGVYRGSQPQHF
.,TRBJ1-4,TRBV5-4,.,TGTGCCAGCAGCTTGGGAGACAGTGGGAAACTGTTTTTT,CASSLGDSGKLFF
TRBD2,TRBJ2-2,TRBV5-1,.,TGCGCCAGCAGCCACGGGAGGACCGGGGAGCTGTTTTTT,CASSHGRTGELFF
TRBD2,TRBJ2-5,TRBV11-3,.,TGTGCCAGCAGCAGAGGTGCTAGCGGCAGTCAAGAGACCCAGTACTTC,CASSRGASGSQETQYF
TRBD2,TRBJ2-1,TRBV19,.,TGTGCCAGTAGTATTAGCGGGGGGAAACAGTACAATGAGCAGTTCTTC,CASSISGGKQYNEQFF
.,TRBJ1-2,TRBV2,.,TGTGCCAGCAGTGAATTGCAGGCCTATGGCTACACCTTC,CASSELQAYGYTF
.,TRBJ2-2,TRBV7-9,few,TGTGCCAGCAGCCGTGGCCGTAGCGGAGGTGTAAAGGAAACCGGGGAGCTGTTTTTT,CASSRGRSGGVKETGELFF
TRBD1,TRBJ2-1,TRBV7-9,.,TGTGCCAGCATGTCCCCAGACAGGGATCGGTTCTTC,CASMSPDRDRFF
TRBD1,TRBJ1-1,TRBV5-1,.,TGCGCCAGCAGCCCCGGACAGGGAAGACGGAGCGCTGAAGCTTTCTTT,CASSPGQGRRSAEAFF
.,TRBJ1-2,TRBV6-2/TRBV6-3,.,TGTGCCAGCAGTTACCTCTCCAGGGGTAGAGCGGCGTATGGCTACACCTTC,CASSYLSRGRAAYGYTF
TRBD1,TRBJ2-3,TRBV11-2,.,TGTGCCAGCAGTTCATCCGGGACAGGGGCCGGAGATACGCAGTATTTT,CASSSSGTGAGDTQYF
.,TRBJ1-1,TRBV7-2,.,TGTGCCAGCAGCGCGGGGCATTCGAACACTGAAGCTTTCTTT,CASSAGHSNTEAFF
TRBD2,TRBJ2-7,TRBV6-5,.,TGTGCCAGCAGTCCGACTAGCGGGAGCAATGAGCAGTACTTC,CASSPTSGSNEQYF
TRBD2,TRBJ2-1,TRBV5-3,.,TGTGCCAGAAGCCCCCGGATGTGGGCGGGAGTCAATGAGCAGTTCTTC,CARSPRMWAGVNEQFF
TRBD2,TRBJ2-7,TRBV5-1,.,TGCGCCAGCAGCTTTACCGGGAGGAGCAACGAGCAGTACTTC,CASSFTGRSNEQYF
.,TRBJ2-5,TRBV3-1/TRBV3-2,.,TGTGCCAGCAGCCAAAGCAGCGCCCGGGGGTTGTCCCAGTACTTC,CASSQSSARGLSQYF
.,TRBJ1-5,TRBV27,once,TGTGCCAGCAGTTTAGTGGGGACAAGCAATCAGCCCCAGCATTTT,CASSLVGTSNQPQHF